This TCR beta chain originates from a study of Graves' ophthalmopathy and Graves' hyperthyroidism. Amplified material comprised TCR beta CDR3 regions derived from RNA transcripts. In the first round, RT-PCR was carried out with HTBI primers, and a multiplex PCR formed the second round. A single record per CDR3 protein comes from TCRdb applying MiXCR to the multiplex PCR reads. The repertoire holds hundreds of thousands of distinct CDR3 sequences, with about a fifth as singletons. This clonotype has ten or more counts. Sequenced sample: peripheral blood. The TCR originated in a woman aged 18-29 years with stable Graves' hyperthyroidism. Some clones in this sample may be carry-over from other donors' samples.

In DNA, the CDR3 is TGTGCCAGCAGCTCGACTAGCGGGGTCTACGAGCAGTACTTC. Encoded protein: CASSSTSGVYEQYF. V is TRBV7-8 and J is TRBJ2-7, with 11 nucleotides matching TRBD2. The germline V gene encodes CDR1 SGHVS and CDR2 FQNEAQ. This CDR3 contains 14 residues. The ends lost 4 bases at V and 3 bases at J; junction bases unmatched: 2.